This TCR beta chain appears in the sequencing data of a study of shared clonotypes between healthy human individuals. This table comes from immunoSEQ multiplex PCR, and its TCRdb copy is limited to in-frame clones, with some not included. The sample lists some 2 million clones; over 85% were seen once. The CDR3 extends over 13 amino acids. CDR1 MGHRA and CDR2 YSYEKL come from the germline V gene. Trimming shortened V by 3 bases and J by 10 bases, and 13 bases separated the two germline ends. Note on this clone: The same CDR3 can be traced to other DNA sequences in this sample.

Naive CD8 cells were CD45RO-negative, positively selected for CCR7, excluding terminally differentiated effector memory CD45RA+ cells. Caucasian adults living in Nashville, Tennessee, provided all samples. The TCR sequence derives from a man aged 18 to 29 in good health. This chain joins TRBV4-1 and TRBJ2-1; D is tentatively TRBD1 or TRBD2 (5 bases each). Sequenced input: naive CD8+ T cells sorted from blood. The DNA of the CDR3 is TGCGCCAGCAGCCAGGACCGACGGGACGAGCAGTTCTTC. Translation gives CASSQDRRDEQFF.